What follows are 7 T cell receptor beta chains derived from one specimen sequenced in a study of T cells in Graves' hyperthyroidism and ophthalmopathy. Amplification targeted TCR beta CDR3 regions from RNA transcripts. The primer set for the first-round RT-PCR of the TCR CDR3 was HTBI. One entry per CDR3 protein, called by TCRdb with MiXCR from the multiplex PCR reads. Counted here are over 250,000 distinct CDR3 sequences, 25% occurring once; the ten biggest clones make up about a quarter. Sequencing input: blood. The receptors derive from a man aged 40-49 years with Graves' hyperthyroidism that later progressed to Graves' ophthalmopathy.

The CDR3 protein is CSAREGARDEQYF. As DNA, the CDR3 is TGCAGTGCTAGAGAGGGAGCGAGGGACGAGCAGTACTTC. The V call is TRBV20-1, the J call TRBJ2-7; D perhaps matches TRBD2 (5 bases). CDR1 is DFQATT, CDR2 SNEGSKA, per germline (reference sequence). Trimming removed 0 bases from V and 5 bases from J, with 11 bases in between. The CDR3 totals 13 residues.

This sequence joins TRBV29-1 and TRBJ2-7, with 12 nucleotides matching TRBD1. The CDR3 runs to 13 residues. CDR1 is SQVTM and CDR2 is ANQGSEA in the germline V gene. Trimming cost V 6 bases and J 4 bases; bases outside gene matches: 4. CDR3 in amino acids: CSVGTGGWYEQYF. The CDR3 DNA sequence: TGCAGCGTCGGGACAGGGGGCTGGTACGAGCAGTACTTC.

The chain employs TRBV19 and TRBJ2-2; 15 bases map to TRBD2. Germline CDR1 reads LNHDA; CDR2 reads SQIVND (reference sequence). There are 16 residues in the CDR3. Trimming took 8 bases from V and 8 from J; bases not matched to a gene: 9. The CDR3 nucleotides are TGTGCCAGTTCCCCCCCGGGACTAGCGGGAGGTGGGGAGCTGTTTTTT. It translates to CASSPPGLAGGGELFF.

This clonotype was seen many times. The chain has TRBV24-1 and TRBJ2-2; tentatively, D is TRBD1 (5 bases). Trimming stripped 4 bases from V and 1 base from J, with 9 bases between. Germline V gene data show CDR1 as KGHDR and CDR2 as SFDVKD. This CDR3 has 15 residues. CDR3: CATSDPGQNTGELFF. CDR3 DNA: TGTGCCACCAGTGACCCCGGACAGAACACCGGGGAGCTGTTTTTT.

CDR3 nucleotides: TGTGCCAGCACCGAAATGGGTCGAGGCTACACCTTC. Translating it yields CASTEMGRGYTF. This chain connects TRBV6-2 or TRBV6-3 to TRBJ1-2; D gene uncertain. Germline values: CDR1 MNHEY, CDR2 SVGEGT. V was clipped by 7 bases and J by 8 bases, with 14 bases between them. The CDR3 covers 12 residues.

This chain connects TRBV20-1 to TRBJ2-5; 8 bases are shared with TRBD1. The germline CDR1 and CDR2 sequences are DFQATT and SNEGSKA (reference sequence). The trim removed 6 bases at V and 3 bases at J, leaving 9 bases unmatched. The CDR3 has 14 amino acids. The CDR3 region is CSAALGTGEETQYF. In nucleotides, the CDR3 is TGCAGTGCGGCTCTTGGGACAGGAGAAGAGACCCAGTACTTC.

This clonotype has just a few counts. The chain employs TRBV6-2 or TRBV6-3 and TRBJ2-5; TRBD2 might be the D (6 bases). Germline V CDR1 and CDR2: MNHEY, SVGEGT. The CDR3 length is 15 residues. Trimming cost V 4 bases and J 1 base, with 13 bases left between them. The CDR3 region is CASSSQEGLQETQYF. The CDR3 coding sequence is TGTGCCAGCAGTTCCCAAGAGGGACTCCAAGAGACCCAGTACTTC.